This T cell receptor beta chain was sequenced in a study of CD8 T cells in ankylosing spondylitis. This clonotype appeared many times. Its antigen remains unidentified. Study-wide points: Past studies reported some motif variants in reactive arthritis synovial fluid and blood. There was reportedly significant enrichment of clones that were disease-linked in matched ankylosing spondylitis synovial fluid. Blood of patients with ankylosing spondylitis appeared to be characterized by a TCR beta motif of eight highly homologous variants. With a CD8+ phenotype, disease-linked clones were relatively rare in peripheral blood.

Germline V lookup: CDR1 SGHTA, CDR2 FQGNSA. The ends lost 3 bases at V and 3 bases at J; junction bases unmatched: 8. This CDR3 contains 15 residues. Generation of TCR beta libraries employed quantitative 5'-RACE incorporating molecular barcodes. TCRdb re-called the 5' RACE reads with MiXCR, one entry per CDR3 protein. The sample yields roughly 490,000 distinct CDR3 sequences, 5.3% seen once. The chain couples TRBV7-2 to TRBJ2-7; 7 bases line up with TRBD1. The TCR comes from a male donor with ankylosing spondylitis. Input material: blood, either unsorted or a sorted T cell fraction (not recorded which). The CDR3 loop is CASSFVGTASYEQYF. In DNA, the CDR3 is TGTGCCAGCAGCTTCGTCGGGACAGCGAGCTACGAGCAGTACTTC. The whole variable domain, filled in from reference TRBV7-2 and TRBJ2-7, reads GAGVSQSPSNKVTEKGKDVELRCDPISGHTALYWYRQSLGQGLEFLIYFQGNSAPDKSGLPSDRFSAERTGGSVSTLTIQRTQQEDSAVYLCASSFVGTASYEQYFGPGTRLTVT.